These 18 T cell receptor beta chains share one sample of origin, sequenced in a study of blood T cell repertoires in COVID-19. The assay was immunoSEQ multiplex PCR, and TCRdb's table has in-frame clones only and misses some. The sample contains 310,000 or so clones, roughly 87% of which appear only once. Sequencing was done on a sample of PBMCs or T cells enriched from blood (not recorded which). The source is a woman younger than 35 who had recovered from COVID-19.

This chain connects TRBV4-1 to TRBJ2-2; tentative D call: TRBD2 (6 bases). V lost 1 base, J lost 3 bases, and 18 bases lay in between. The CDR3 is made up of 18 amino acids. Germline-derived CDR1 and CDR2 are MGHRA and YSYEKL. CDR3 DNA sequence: TGCGCCAGCAGCCAAGTTCATTTCTCCGAGCGGGACACCGGGGAGCTGTTTTTT. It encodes CASSQVHFSERDTGELFF.

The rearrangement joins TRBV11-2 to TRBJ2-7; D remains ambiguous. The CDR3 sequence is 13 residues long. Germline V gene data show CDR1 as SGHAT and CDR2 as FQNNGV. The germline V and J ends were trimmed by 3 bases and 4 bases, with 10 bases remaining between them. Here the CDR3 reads CASSFPTGYEQYF. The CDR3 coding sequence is TGTGCCAGCAGCTTTCCTACGGGTTACGAGCAGTACTTC. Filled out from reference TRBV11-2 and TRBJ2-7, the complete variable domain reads EAGVAQSPRYKIIEKRQSVAFWCNPISGHATLYWYQQILGQGPKLLIQFQNNGVVDDSQLPKDRFSAERLKGVDSTLKIQPAKLEDSAVYLCASSFPTGYEQYFGPGTRLTVT.

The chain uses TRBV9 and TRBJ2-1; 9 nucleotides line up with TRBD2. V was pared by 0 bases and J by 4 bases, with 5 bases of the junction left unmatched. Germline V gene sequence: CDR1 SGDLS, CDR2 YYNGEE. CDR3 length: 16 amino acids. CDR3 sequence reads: CASSVGVLAGYNEQFF. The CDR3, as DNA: TGTGCCAGCAGCGTAGGGGTCCTAGCGGGGTACAATGAGCAGTTCTTC.

The CDR3 DNA follows: TGTGCCAGCAGAGCCGGGACAGGGGTCGTCAATGAGCAGTTCTTC. Residues: CASRAGTGVVNEQFF. V gene TRBV5-4 combines with J gene TRBJ2-1; TRBD1 matches at 10 bases. J lost 6 bases, V lost 5 bases, and 8 bases had no gene match. Germline values: CDR1 SGHNT, CDR2 YYREEE (reference sequence). The CDR3 runs to 15 residues.

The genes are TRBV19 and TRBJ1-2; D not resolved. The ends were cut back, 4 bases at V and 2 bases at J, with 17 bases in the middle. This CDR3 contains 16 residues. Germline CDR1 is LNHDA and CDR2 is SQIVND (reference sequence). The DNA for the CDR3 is TGTGCCAGTAGTACCCTCCTCTCGGAGGCCAACTATGGCTACACCTTC. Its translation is CASSTLLSEANYGYTF.

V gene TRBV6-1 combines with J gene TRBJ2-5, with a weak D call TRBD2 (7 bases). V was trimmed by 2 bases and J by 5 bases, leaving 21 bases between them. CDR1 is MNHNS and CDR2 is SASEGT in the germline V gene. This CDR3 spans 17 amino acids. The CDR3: CASSENGGRGVQETQYF. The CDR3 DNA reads TGTGCCAGCAGTGAAAACGGGGGGCGCGGGGTGCAGGAGACCCAGTACTTC.

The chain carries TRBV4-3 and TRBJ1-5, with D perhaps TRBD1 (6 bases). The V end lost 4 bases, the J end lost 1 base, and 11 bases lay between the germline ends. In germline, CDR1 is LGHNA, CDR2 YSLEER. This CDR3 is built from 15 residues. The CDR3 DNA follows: TGCGCCAGCAGCCTGGACAGTCGGAGCAATCAGCCCCAGCATTTT. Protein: CASSLDSRSNQPQHF.

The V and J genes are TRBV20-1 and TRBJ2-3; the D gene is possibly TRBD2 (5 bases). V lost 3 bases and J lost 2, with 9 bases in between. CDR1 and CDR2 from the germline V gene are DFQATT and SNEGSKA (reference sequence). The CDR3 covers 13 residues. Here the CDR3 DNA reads TGCAGTGCTAGTGGACTTGTCACAGATACGCAGTATTTT. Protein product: CSASGLVTDTQYF.

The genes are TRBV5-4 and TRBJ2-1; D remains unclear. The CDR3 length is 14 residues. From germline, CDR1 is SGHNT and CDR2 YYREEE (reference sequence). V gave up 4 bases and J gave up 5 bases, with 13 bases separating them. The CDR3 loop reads CASSPAARDNEQFF. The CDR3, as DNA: TGTGCCAGCAGCCCCGCAGCGAGAGACAATGAGCAGTTCTTC.

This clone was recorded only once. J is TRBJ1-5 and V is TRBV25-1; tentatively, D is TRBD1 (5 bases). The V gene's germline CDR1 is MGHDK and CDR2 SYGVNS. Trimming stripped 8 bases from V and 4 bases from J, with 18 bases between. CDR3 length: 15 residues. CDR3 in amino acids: CASLPDAGLNQPQHF. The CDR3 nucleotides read TGTGCCAGCCTACCCGATGCAGGGCTAAATCAGCCCCAGCATTTT.

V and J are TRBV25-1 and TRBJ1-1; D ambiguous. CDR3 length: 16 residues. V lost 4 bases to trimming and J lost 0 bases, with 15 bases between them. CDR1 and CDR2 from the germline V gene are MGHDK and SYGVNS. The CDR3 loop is CASSVLGGNMNTEAFF. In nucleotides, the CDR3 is TGTGCCAGCAGTGTCCTAGGCGGCAACATGAACACTGAAGCTTTCTTT.

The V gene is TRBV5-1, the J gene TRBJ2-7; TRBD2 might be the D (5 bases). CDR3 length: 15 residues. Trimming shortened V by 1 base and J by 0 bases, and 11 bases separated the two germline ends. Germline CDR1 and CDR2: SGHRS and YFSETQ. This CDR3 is CASSLLTGSSYEQYF. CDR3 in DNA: TGCGCCAGCAGCTTGTTGACGGGGAGCTCCTACGAGCAGTACTTC.

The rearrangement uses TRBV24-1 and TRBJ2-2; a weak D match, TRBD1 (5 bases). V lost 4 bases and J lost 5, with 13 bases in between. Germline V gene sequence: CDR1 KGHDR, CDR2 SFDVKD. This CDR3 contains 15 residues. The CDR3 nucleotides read TGTGCCACCAGTGAGCCCGCTAGGGGAACCGGGGAGCTGTTTTTT. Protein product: CATSEPARGTGELFF.

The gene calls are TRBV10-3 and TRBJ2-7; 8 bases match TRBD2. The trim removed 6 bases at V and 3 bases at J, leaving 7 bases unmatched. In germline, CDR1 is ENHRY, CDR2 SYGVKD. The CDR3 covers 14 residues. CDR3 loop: CAIRQSGGLYEQYF. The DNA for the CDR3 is TGTGCCATCAGGCAAAGCGGGGGCCTCTACGAGCAGTACTTC.

CDR3: CASSFTGLSTEAFF. The DNA of the CDR3 is TGTGCCAGCAGCTTTACCGGGTTGAGCACTGAAGCTTTCTTT. The rearrangement joins TRBV7-3 to TRBJ1-1; D gene ambiguous. This CDR3 is 14 amino acids long. V was clipped by 3 bases and J by 4 bases, with 12 bases between them. Germline assignment: CDR1 SGHTA and CDR2 FQGTGA. Full variable domain (remainder filled in from reference TRBV7-3 and TRBJ1-1): GAGVSQTPSNKVTEKGKYVELRCDPISGHTALYWYRQSLGQGPEFLIYFQGTGAADDSGLPNDRFFAVRPEGSVSTLKIQRTERGDSAVYLCASSFTGLSTEAFFGQGTRLTVV.

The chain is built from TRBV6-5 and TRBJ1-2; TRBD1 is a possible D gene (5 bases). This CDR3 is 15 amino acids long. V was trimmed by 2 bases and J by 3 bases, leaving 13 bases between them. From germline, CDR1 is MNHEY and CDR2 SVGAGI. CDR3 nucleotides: TGTGCCAGCAGTTACCGTGTTCAGGGATACTATGGCTACACCTTC. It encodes CASSYRVQGYYGYTF.

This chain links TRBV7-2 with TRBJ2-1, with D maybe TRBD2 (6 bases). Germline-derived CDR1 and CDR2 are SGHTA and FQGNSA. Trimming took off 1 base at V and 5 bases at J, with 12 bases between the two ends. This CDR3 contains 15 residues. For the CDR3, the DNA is TGTGCCAGCAGCTTAGGTCAGGGAGGAAACAATGAGCAGTTCTTC. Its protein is CASSLGQGGNNEQFF.

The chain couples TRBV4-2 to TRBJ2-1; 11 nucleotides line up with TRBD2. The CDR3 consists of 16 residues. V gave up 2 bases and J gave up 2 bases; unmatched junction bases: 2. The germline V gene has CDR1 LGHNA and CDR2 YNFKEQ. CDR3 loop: CASSQLAGGAYNEQFF. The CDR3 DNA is TGTGCCAGCAGCCAACTAGCGGGAGGCGCCTACAATGAGCAGTTCTTC.